Given below is one T cell receptor beta chain in context. Some clones are missing from TCRdb's copy, which holds only in-frame ones; the method was immunoSEQ multiplex PCR. The sample shows some 180,000 clones, 80% of them seen only once. Germline loops: CDR1 SGHTA, CDR2 FQGNSA. This CDR3 spans 15 amino acids. V lost 5 bases and J 6 bases, leaving 19 bases between the germline ends. These data belong to a study of blood T cell repertoires in COVID-19. Background on the study: Samples of COVID-19 (acute and convalescent) were obtained from the United States, Italy and Spain. PBMCs, B-cell-depleted T cells, or T cells were the source of the cDNA or gDNA that made up the material.

Recruits, aged roughly 18 to 100 years, lived in 25 or so US areas. This rearrangement joins TRBV7-2 to TRBJ1-1; D might be TRBD1 (6 bases). Sequenced material: PBMCs or T cells enriched from blood (not recorded which). This TCR came from a man aged 60-69 years who had been exposed to COVID-19. This CDR3 is CASSPGQMDVSEAFF. CDR3 DNA: TGTGCCAGCAGCCCCGGACAGATGGATGTATCTGAAGCTTTCTTT.